This T cell receptor beta chain was captured by sequencing in a study of cytomegalovirus exposure and HLA in healthy donors. It was with 60 Vbeta and 13 Jbeta primers that the PCR ran. The repertoire was sequenced with immunoSEQ multiplex PCR; TCRdb's copy has only in-frame clones and lacks some. Here the sample spans about 88,000 clones, 69% being singletons. Points on this clone: Antigen unknown.

Study results and caveats: In a later analysis, V- and J-gene trimming of beta chains associated with a DCLRE1C missense variant, replicated independently. The classifier, whose performance was assessed in both the original and validation cohorts, reportedly diagnosed cytomegalovirus status with high specificity and sensitivity.

The CDR3 is made up of 15 amino acids. In germline, CDR1 is LGHNT, CDR2 FRNRAP. Deletions cut 4 bases from V and 7 bases from J, with 19 bases between. Each donor was healthy, and each was a bone marrow donor. Despite likely unrecorded immune exposures, the donors were nominally healthy at the time of sampling. The TCR sequence derives from a man aged 45 to 65 in good health and CMV-seronegative. The rearrangement links TRBV12-5 to TRBJ1-1; D possibly corresponds to TRBD1 (6 bases). The sequenced material came from PBMCs. The CDR3 DNA follows: TGTGCTAGTGGTTCGGGATTGGACAGCCTCAATGAAGCTTTCTTT. As protein: CASGSGLDSLNEAFF.